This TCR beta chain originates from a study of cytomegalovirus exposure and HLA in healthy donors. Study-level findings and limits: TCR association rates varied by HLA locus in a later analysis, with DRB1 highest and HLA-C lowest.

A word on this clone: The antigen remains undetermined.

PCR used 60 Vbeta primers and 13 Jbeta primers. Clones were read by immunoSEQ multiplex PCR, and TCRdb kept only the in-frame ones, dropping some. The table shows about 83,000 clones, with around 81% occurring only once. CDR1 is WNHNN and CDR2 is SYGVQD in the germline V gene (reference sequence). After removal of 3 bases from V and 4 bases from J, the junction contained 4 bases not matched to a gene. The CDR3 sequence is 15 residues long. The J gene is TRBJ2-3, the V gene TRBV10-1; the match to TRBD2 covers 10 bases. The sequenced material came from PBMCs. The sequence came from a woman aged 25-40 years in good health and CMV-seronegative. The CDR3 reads CASSDASGSSDTQYF. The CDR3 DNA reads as TGCGCCAGCAGTGACGCTAGCGGGAGTTCAGATACGCAGTATTTT.